This entry lists 13 T cell receptor beta chains sequenced from one sample in a study of blood T cell repertoires in COVID-19. TCRdb's table, derived via immunoSEQ multiplex PCR, lists solely in-frame clones and lacks some. The sample has more than 200,000 clones, roughly 86% seen once. The specimen sequenced was peripheral blood. These receptors all stem from a woman aged 55 to 70 with COVID-19, enrolled during active disease.

The chain combines TRBV7-2 with TRBJ2-2, with 9 bases identical to TRBD1. Germline loops: CDR1 SGHTA, CDR2 FQGNSA. The CDR3 is 15 residues long. V dropped 6 bases and J dropped 0; count of bases not matched to a gene: 2. Here the CDR3 reads CASRRQGANTGELFF. The CDR3 nucleotides are TGTGCCAGCAGGAGACAGGGGGCGAACACCGGGGAGCTGTTTTTT.

The chain links TRBV19 to TRBJ2-1, with D perhaps TRBD2 (6 bases). V dropped 2 bases and J dropped 6 bases, with 14 bases sitting between them. CDR3 length equals 15 residues. In germline, CDR1 is LNHDA, CDR2 SQIVND (reference sequence). The CDR3: CASSISAGAGNEQFF. The CDR3, as DNA: TGTGCCAGTAGTATATCAGCGGGCGCAGGCAATGAGCAGTTCTTC.

A single count supports this clone. The chain is built from TRBV19 and TRBJ2-1; D is perhaps TRBD2 (6 bases). Trimming shortened V by 8 bases and J by 5 bases, and 19 bases separated the two germline ends. The CDR3 is made up of 15 amino acids. CDR1 and CDR2 (germline): LNHDA, SQIVND (reference sequence). The CDR3 DNA follows: TGTGCCAGTGCCCCTAGCGCCGCAGGGAACAATGAGCAGTTCTTC. Amino acids: CASAPSAAGNNEQFF.

V and J are TRBV6-1 and TRBJ2-1; D is unresolved. V lost 0 bases, J lost 5 bases, and 17 bases lay in between. The germline V gene encodes CDR1 MNHNS and CDR2 SASEGT. The CDR3 runs to 17 residues. In nucleotides, the CDR3 is TGTGCCAGCAGTGAAGCGCGCCGTATCCTCACCCACAATGAGCAGTTCTTC. Protein product: CASSEARRILTHNEQFF.

This clone was detected only a few times. The V and J genes are TRBV6-5 and TRBJ1-1; D is unresolved. The CDR3 loop spans 15 amino acids. The V and J ends lost 6 bases and 0 bases respectively, with 14 bases between them. CDR1 and CDR2 from the germline V gene are MNHEY and SVGAGI. The CDR3 region has the DNA TGTGCCAGCAGGAAGACGGAGACCCTGAACACTGAAGCTTTCTTT. This gives the protein CASRKTETLNTEAFF.

The chain carries TRBV19 and TRBJ2-7, with 11 nucleotides matching TRBD1. The length of the CDR3 is 14 residues. V was clipped by 3 bases and J by 3 bases; unmatched bases: 1. The germline gives CDR1 LNHDA, CDR2 SQIVND (reference sequence). DNA for the CDR3: TGTGCCAGTAGTATCGGGACAGGGGGCTACGAGCAGTACTTC. The encoded protein is CASSIGTGGYEQYF.

The V and J genes are TRBV9 and TRBJ1-1; D is undetermined. This CDR3 has 13 amino acids. Trimming removed 0 bases at V and 1 base at J, with 4 bases between. Per the germline V gene, CDR1 is SGDLS and CDR2 is YYNGEE. The CDR3 DNA follows: TGTGCCAGCAGCGTAGACGGGAACACTGAAGCTTTCTTT. Its translation is CASSVDGNTEAFF.

The chain carries TRBV18 and TRBJ2-3; 12 bases agree with TRBD2. V lost 0 bases to trimming and J lost 6 bases; unmatched junction nucleotides: 7. Germline V gives CDR1 KGHSH, CDR2 LQKENI. The CDR3 covers 17 residues. CDR3 DNA: TGTGCCAGCTCACCACCGCCTAGCGGGAGGGCCCGGGATACGCAGTATTTT. Its protein is CASSPPPSGRARDTQYF.

This clone has only a few counts. V usage is TRBV11-3 and J usage is TRBJ2-1; D is undetermined. The ends were cut back, 1 base at V and 5 bases at J, with 9 bases in the middle. The CDR3 totals 14 residues. Germline V gene sequence: CDR1 SGHNT, CDR2 YENEEA. The CDR3 region is CASSLVSTNNEQFF. CDR3 nucleotide sequence: TGTGCCAGCAGCTTAGTGTCTACTAACAATGAGCAGTTCTTC.

The gene calls are TRBV6-5 and TRBJ2-7, with D possibly matching TRBD2 (5 bases). This CDR3 spans 11 amino acids. Trimming removed 5 bases at V and 6 bases at J, with 8 bases between. Germline V lookup: CDR1 MNHEY, CDR2 SVGAGI. CDR3 protein: CASSNLAEQYF. The CDR3 DNA reads as TGTGCCAGCAGTAATCTAGCCGAGCAGTACTTC.

The gene calls are TRBV19 and TRBJ1-5, with 7 bases that match TRBD1. The CDR3 length is 14 residues. Unmatched junction bases numbered 4, after V lost 6 bases and J lost 2 bases. From germline, CDR1 is LNHDA and CDR2 SQIVND (reference sequence). Here the CDR3 reads CASSYTGGNQPQHF. CDR3 sequence (DNA): TGTGCCAGTAGCTATACAGGGGGCAATCAGCCCCAGCATTTT.

This chain links TRBV2 with TRBJ2-7, with D maybe TRBD2 (5 bases). CDR1 is SNHLY and CDR2 is FYNNEI in the germline V gene. V was clipped by 6 bases and J by 0 bases, with 12 bases between them. This CDR3 region has 14 residues. The CDR3 spells CASRATGNSYEQYF. Here the CDR3 DNA reads TGTGCCAGCAGAGCTACCGGGAACTCCTACGAGCAGTACTTC.

V is TRBV6-2 or TRBV6-3 and J is TRBJ2-5; weak D call: TRBD1 (6 bases). The CDR3 contains 13 residues. Trimming removed 5 bases at V and 1 base at J, with 8 bases between. The germline gives CDR1 MNHEY, CDR2 SVGEGT. CDR3 sequence reads: CASSRTVQETQYF. CDR3 nucleotide sequence: TGTGCCAGCAGTAGGACAGTCCAAGAGACCCAGTACTTC.